This T cell receptor (beta chain) was identified during a study of OX40 agonist ivuxolimab in advanced cancers. Whole-study context: While on treatment, patients had intravenous ivuxolimab at 0.01 to 10 mg/kg every 2 weeks. The dose-escalation cohort had hepatocellular carcinoma, melanoma, renal cell or head and neck cancer.

Overall study results and limits: Among the least clonally expanded were partial responders at 0.1-3.0 mg/kg. Compared with CD4+, CD8+ T cells on average had more expanded clones.

Germline CDR1 SGHNT, CDR2 YYREEE (reference sequence). Losses at the gene ends were 4 bases for V and 8 bases for J; bases not matched to a gene: 7. This CDR3 spans 13 amino acids. The assay was immunoSEQ multiplex PCR, and TCRdb's table has in-frame clones only and misses some. This table holds 100,000 to 110,000 clones, under 95% found once. Turning to this clone: Its cognate antigen is unknown.

This specimen was CD4+ or CD8+ T cells sorted from blood, taken in a trial of the OX40 agonist ivuxolimab. The J gene is TRBJ1-2, the V gene TRBV5-4; 8 nucleotides agree with TRBD1. This TCR was sampled from an adult with an advanced solid tumor such as melanoma, head and neck, liver or kidney cancer. The CDR3 sequence is CASSRDRTLGYTF. The DNA for the CDR3 is TGTGCCAGCAGCCGGGACAGGACCCTAGGCTACACCTTC.